In this sample, the clone carrying this TCR beta chain turned up a few times. The authors ran a second PCR of about 6 to 12 cycles using a sample-barcoded 5' primer and a J-beta primer mix. One entry per CDR3 protein, called by TCRdb with MiXCR from the 5' RACE reads. The sample holds 540,000 or so distinct CDR3 sequences, around 48% seen once. The data belong to a study of blood T cells in healthy people across ages. Per the germline V gene, CDR1 is LGHDT and CDR2 is YNNKEL (reference sequence). The CDR3 covers 13 residues. Between the trimmed V and J ends, which lost 0 bases and 8 bases, there was a span of 10 bases.

The sequencing sample was made of blood. The chain has TRBV3-1 and TRBJ1-2, with D maybe TRBD1 (5 bases). The TCR was taken from a man older than 75 in good health. This CDR3 reads CASSQEVGVGYTF. CDR3 nucleotides: TGTGCCAGCAGCCAAGAAGTGGGGGTAGGCTACACCTTC.